This T cell receptor (beta chain) was identified in a study of spatial heterogeneity in lung cancer. This clonotype was picked up many times. Regarding time point: sample taken at primary tumor resection. The input material, whole RNA from tumor, nontumor lung or frozen PBMC, was sequenced unsorted. TCRdb reprocessed the 5' RACE reads with MiXCR, giving one entry per CDR3 protein. The repertoire holds just under 40,000 distinct CDR3 sequences, approximately 6.3% seen once, with 9.5% to 13% in the top ten. Trimming shortened V by 5 bases and J by 4 bases, and 12 bases separated the two germline ends. There are 15 residues in the CDR3. CDR1 MDHEN and CDR2 SYDVKM come from the germline V gene.

Material: PBMCs, obtained at surgery. The V gene is TRBV28, the J gene TRBJ1-6, with TRBD1 as a possible D gene (5 bases). The clonotype was recovered from a male donor with early-stage non-small cell lung cancer. The CDR3 region is CASSPGTDYNSPLHF. The CDR3 coding sequence is TGTGCCAGCAGTCCTGGGACGGATTATAATTCACCCCTCCACTTT.